The 13 T cell receptor beta chains below were found in one sample sequenced in a study of somatic mutations in cytotoxic T cells in rheumatoid arthritis. TCRdb keeps only in-frame clones here, not all; method: immunoSEQ multiplex PCR. The table includes tens of thousands of clones, approximately 80% detected once. Sequenced material: CD8+ T cells sorted from blood. The receptors here all came from a middle-aged man in good health.

This chain joins TRBV5-8 and TRBJ1-1, with D perhaps TRBD1 (5 bases). This CDR3 is 14 amino acids long. Germline CDR1 reads SGHTS; CDR2 reads YDEGEE. V lost 3 bases and J lost 6, with 15 bases in between. DNA of the CDR3: TGTGCCAGCAGCTGGGGCCTACAGGACCCTGAAGCTTTCTTT. Its translation is CASSWGLQDPEAFF. Combining the CDR3 with reference TRBV5-8 and TRBJ1-1 gives the whole variable domain EAGVTQSPTHLIKTRGQQATLRCSPISGHTSVYWYQQALGLGLQFLLWYDEGEERNRGNFPPRFSGRQFPNYSSELNVNALELEDSALYLCASSWGLQDPEAFFGQGTRLTVV.

CDR3 sequence (DNA): TGTGCCAGCAGCGCGAGACAGGGGGGAAAAACCCACGGGGAGCTGTTTTTT. Its translation is CASSARQGGKTHGELFF. The chain joins TRBV9 to TRBJ2-2; TRBD1 aligns across 9 bases. V trimming: 3 bases; J trimming: 7 bases; junction bases outside the gene matches: 13. This CDR3 is built from 17 residues. Looked up from germline, CDR1 is SGDLS and CDR2 is YYNGEE.

There are a few counts of this clone. The rearrangement joins TRBV4-1 to TRBJ2-7; D call uncertain. The germline V and J ends were trimmed by 1 base and 0 bases, with 13 bases remaining between them. Germline V gives CDR1 MGHRA, CDR2 YSYEKL. CDR3 size: 16 residues. The CDR3 coding sequence is TGCGCCAGCAGCCAAGCCCACGGGTATACCTCCTACGAGCAGTACTTC. It encodes CASSQAHGYTSYEQYF.

This sequence joins TRBV4-3 and TRBJ2-2; D possibly corresponds to TRBD1 (5 bases). The CDR3 contains 14 residues. Germline V lookup: CDR1 LGHNA, CDR2 YSLEER. Trimming stripped 4 bases from V and 6 bases from J, with 12 bases between. The CDR3 protein is CASSLGQEPGELFF. CDR3 DNA: TGCGCCAGCAGCCTCGGACAAGAACCCGGGGAGCTGTTTTTT.

This chain links TRBV4-2 with TRBJ2-1; 7 nucleotides agree with TRBD2. V was clipped by 1 base and J by 5 bases; unmatched bases: 8. Germline V gene lookup returns CDR1 LGHNA and CDR2 YNFKEQ. This CDR3 region has 16 residues. For the CDR3, the DNA is TGTGCCAGCAGCCAAGTCGCGGGACTAATTAACAATGAGCAGTTCTTC. Translating it yields CASSQVAGLINNEQFF.

CDR3 DNA sequence: TGTGCCAGCAGCCTCGGGACTAGGGCAGATACGCAGTATTTT. Residues: CASSLGTRADTQYF. This chain connects TRBV9 to TRBJ2-3; 8 bases are a match to TRBD2. The CDR3 runs to 14 residues. V lost 4 bases and J lost 4; bases outside the gene matches: 5. Germline V gene lookup returns CDR1 SGDLS and CDR2 YYNGEE.

This chain links TRBV6-5 with TRBJ2-1; unclear D gene. CDR1 and CDR2 from the germline V gene are MNHEY and SVGAGI. Trimming removed 8 bases from V and 3 bases from J, with 11 bases in between. CDR3 size: 13 residues. The CDR3, as DNA: TGTGCCAGCGGCGCCAACCTCTACAATGAGCAGTTCTTC. This encodes CASGANLYNEQFF.

The chain joins TRBV27 to TRBJ2-1; 8 nucleotides agree with TRBD2. The CDR3 length is 14 residues. Trimming took 3 bases from V and 9 from J; bases not matched to a gene: 7. Germline lookup yields CDR1 MNHEY and CDR2 SMNVEV (reference sequence). CDR3 region: CASSLAGGSIEQFF. The CDR3 bases are TGTGCCAGCAGTTTGGCGGGAGGATCTATTGAGCAGTTCTTC.

This clone is judged medium-sized. The chain recombines TRBV7-8 with TRBJ2-7; no reliable D call. Looked up from germline, CDR1 is SGHVS and CDR2 is FQNEAQ. The CDR3 loop spans 12 amino acids. V lost 4 bases, J lost 0 bases, and 4 bases lay in between. The DNA of the CDR3 is TGTGCCAGCAGCTCGCACTCCTACGAGCAGTACTTC. It is translated as CASSSHSYEQYF.

This chain joins TRBV29-1 and TRBJ2-5, with a tentative D call TRBD2 (5 bases). The CDR3 consists of 14 residues. Trimming stripped 6 bases from V and 5 bases from J, with 19 bases between. Germline CDR1 is SQVTM and CDR2 is ANQGSEA. The CDR3 protein is CSVPYTGRGETQYF. The CDR3 DNA sequence: TGCAGCGTCCCTTACACGGGTAGAGGGGAGACCCAGTACTTC.

This clone was observed a handful of times. The J gene is TRBJ1-2, the V gene TRBV6-5; TRBD1 agrees at 7 bases. CDR3 length: 14 amino acids. V lost 6 bases, J lost 4 bases, and 8 bases stayed unmatched. Germline V gene data show CDR1 as MNHEY and CDR2 as SVGAGI. CDR3 in amino acids: CASRRQGESYGYTF. The CDR3 nucleotides are TGTGCCAGCAGAAGACAGGGCGAATCCTATGGCTACACCTTC.

This clone was observed a handful of times. The chain recombines TRBV28 with TRBJ2-7; D is unclear. Per germline, CDR1 MDHEN and CDR2 SYDVKM. CDR3 length equals 11 residues. V dropped 6 bases and J dropped 5 bases, with 8 bases sitting between them. CDR3 DNA: TGTGCCAGCAGCCCTGCTAACGAGCAGTACTTC. As protein: CASSPANEQYF.

This clone was detected only once. The rearrangement joins TRBV19 to TRBJ2-7; 10 positions match TRBD2. Losses at the gene ends were 7 bases for V and 2 bases for J; bases not matched to a gene: 8. The CDR3 runs to 15 residues. Germline CDR1 and CDR2: LNHDA and SQIVND (reference sequence). This CDR3 is CASTPSGSNTYEQYF. CDR3 nucleotides: TGTGCCAGTACCCCTAGCGGGAGTAATACCTACGAGCAGTACTTC.